Listed below are T cell receptor beta chains from one sample, sequenced in a study of TIL therapy for anti-PD-1-resistant metastatic lung cancer. Only in-frame clones appear in the TCRdb table, and some are missing; sequencing was by immunoSEQ multiplex PCR. The sample contains over 4,500 clones, around 60% of which appear only once. This specimen was tumor tissue, taken at baseline. These receptors were collected from a man between 70 and 80 years old with non-small cell lung cancer. CDR3s include the opening cysteine and the closing phenylalanine or tryptophan. D genes are given only for firm matches.

TRBJ2-7 | TRBV29-1 | TRBD1 | CSVGLDPGQGIYEQYF
TRBJ2-7 | TRBV5-6 | TRBD2 | CASSSTSGSPYEQYF
TRBJ2-1 | TRBV11-1 | TRBD2 | CASSSAQTSGSYEQFF
TRBJ1-5 | TRBV4-2 | . | CASSQERGREDNQPQHF
TRBJ2-3 | TRBV5-1 | . | CASSSPRRTRWAADTQYF
TRBJ2-2 | TRBV27 | TRBD1 | CASSVDRINTGELFF
TRBJ2-5 | TRBV20-1 | . | CSCLEETQYF
TRBJ2-1 | TRBV29-1 | . | CSAERAVRPYNEQFF
TRBJ2-5 | TRBV28 | . | CASKQKVETQYF
TRBJ1-5 | TRBV28 | TRBD1 | CASSLIQGRQPQHF
TRBJ1-1 | TRBV30 | TRBD1 | CAWSTRTGNTEAFF
TRBJ2-7 | TRBV5-1 | . | CASSLWGGGSYEQYF
TRBJ1-1 | TRBV28 | TRBD1 | CASSFDRVNTEAFF
TRBJ2-5 | TRBV27 | TRBD1 | CASSITQGARGETQYF
TRBJ2-4 | TRBV6-1 | TRBD1 | CASSDFTGGEAKNIQYF
TRBJ1-1 | TRBV10-3 | . | CAISETKGRQNTEAFF